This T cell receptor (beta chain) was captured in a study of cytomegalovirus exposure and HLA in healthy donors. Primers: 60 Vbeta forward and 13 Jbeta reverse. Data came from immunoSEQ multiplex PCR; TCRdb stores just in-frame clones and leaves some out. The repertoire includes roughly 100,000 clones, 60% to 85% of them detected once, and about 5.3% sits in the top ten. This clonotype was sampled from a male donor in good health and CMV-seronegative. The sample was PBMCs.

CDR3 region: CASSRNTGNLLEQYF. The CDR3 region has the DNA TGTGCCAGCAGCAGAAACACAGGGAATTTGCTCGAGCAGTACTTC. The rearrangement uses TRBV11-3 and TRBJ2-7, with D maybe TRBD1 (6 bases). In germline, CDR1 is SGHNT, CDR2 YENEEA. V gave up 5 bases and J gave up 6 bases, with 20 bases separating them. This CDR3 has 15 amino acids.